These 30 T cell receptor beta chains share one sample of origin, sequenced in a study of T cell changes during pregnancy in multiple sclerosis. Clones were sequenced by immunoSEQ multiplex PCR, and TCRdb holds only the in-frame ones, with some missing. The data show approximately 40,000 clones, approximately 90% seen once. The specimen comprised CD4+ T cells from peripheral blood mononuclear cells, sampled in the third trimester of pregnancy. The receptors come from a female donor with multiple sclerosis, enrolled in a pregnancy study.

This chain connects TRBV10-2 to TRBJ1-6; possible D gene TRBD1, 5 bases. The germline gives CDR1 WSHSY, CDR2 SAAADI. There are 14 residues in the CDR3. The ends were cut back, 4 bases at V and 10 bases at J, with 14 bases in the middle. The DNA for the CDR3 is TGCGCCAGCAGTGTAATCGGGGGTGGCTCACCCCTCCACTTT. Its translation is CASSVIGGGSPLHF.

The J gene is TRBJ2-5, the V gene TRBV30, with D tentatively TRBD2 (5 bases). V shed 4 bases and J shed 7 bases, with 13 bases lying between them. Germline-derived CDR1 and CDR2 are GTSNPN and SVGIG (reference sequence). The CDR3 is 12 residues long. This chain's CDR3 is CAWTGVFGTQYF. The CDR3 bases are TGTGCCTGGACCGGGGTGTTCGGGACCCAGTACTTC. Full variable domain (rest looked up from reference TRBV30 and TRBJ2-5): SQTIHQWPATLVQPVGSPLSLECTVEGTSNPNLYWYRQAAGRGLQLLFYSVGIGQISSEVPQNLSASRPQDRQFILSSKKLLLSDSGFYLCAWTGVFGTQYFGPGTRLLVL.

The chain recombines TRBV5-1 with TRBJ2-1, with 9 bases that match TRBD2. From germline, CDR1 is SGHRS and CDR2 YFSETQ. Trimming cost V 0 bases and J 6 bases; bases outside gene matches: 4. The CDR3 sequence is 15 residues long. Here the CDR3 DNA reads TGCGCCAGCAGCTTGGCTAGCGGGAATCCCAATGAGCAGTTCTTC. Residues: CASSLASGNPNEQFF. The full variable domain, in which reference TRBV5-1 and TRBJ2-1 provide the parts outside the CDR3, is KAGVTQTPRYLIKTRGQQVTLSCSPISGHRSVSWYQQTPGQGLQFLFEYFSETQRNKGNFPGRFSGRQFSNSRSEMNVSTLELGDSALYLCASSLASGNPNEQFFGPGTRLTVL.

The CDR3 protein is CASTVAFSSYNEQFF. The CDR3 DNA reads as TGTGCCAGCACCGTAGCCTTTAGCTCCTACAATGAGCAGTTCTTC. The rearrangement links TRBV5-6 to TRBJ2-1; D gene uncertain. The V end lost 6 bases, the J end lost 0 bases, and 13 bases lay between the germline ends. The CDR3 spans 15 residues. Germline-derived CDR1 and CDR2 are SGHDT and YYEEEE.

This rearrangement joins TRBV9 to TRBJ2-7; D may be TRBD2 (6 bases). CDR1 is SGDLS, CDR2 YYNGEE, per germline. V lost 5 bases, J lost 0 bases, and 9 bases lay in between. This CDR3 spans 13 amino acids. CDR3 DNA: TGTGCCAGCAGTCGGGGGAGCTCCTACGAGCAGTACTTC. Its protein product is CASSRGSSYEQYF.

The chain employs TRBV6-1 and TRBJ1-1; TRBD1 agrees at 7 bases. The CDR3 contains 13 residues. The J segment lost 1 base and the V segment lost 9 bases, leaving 5 bases of the junction unmatched. Germline CDR1 and CDR2: MNHNS and SASEGT. This chain's CDR3 is CASTQGPNTEAFF. The CDR3 DNA follows: TGTGCCAGTACACAGGGGCCGAACACTGAAGCTTTCTTT.

This chain uses TRBV5-4 with TRBJ2-3; D unresolved. The CDR3 is 15 amino acids. V was trimmed by 0 bases and J by 0 bases, leaving 8 bases between them. The germline gives CDR1 SGHNT, CDR2 YYREEE (reference sequence). This CDR3 is CASSLAAQSTDTQYF. In nucleotides, the CDR3 is TGTGCCAGCAGCTTGGCGGCACAGAGCACAGATACGCAGTATTTT.

CDR3 amino acids: CASSLLLGRAQETQYF. The CDR3 DNA reads as TGTGCCAGCAGCTTACTCCTCGGGAGGGCCCAAGAGACCCAGTACTTC. V is TRBV7-9 and J is TRBJ2-5, with TRBD2 matching 8 bases. V lost 2 bases, J lost 1 base, and 6 bases stayed unmatched. Germline V gene data show CDR1 as SEHNR and CDR2 as FQNEAQ (reference sequence). The length of the CDR3 is 16 residues.

The rearrangement links TRBV6-5 to TRBJ1-2, with 7 bases identical to TRBD1. V was clipped by 6 bases and J by 8 bases; unmatched bases: 15. Per the germline V gene, CDR1 is MNHEY and CDR2 is SVGAGI. The CDR3 sequence is 15 residues long. The DNA of the CDR3 is TGTGCCAGCAGCCAAAGGGGGCGGGGCGCCGAAGGCTACACCTTC. Protein product: CASSQRGRGAEGYTF.

The chain couples TRBV7-9 to TRBJ2-7; 12 bases match TRBD2. The CDR3 covers 17 residues. CDR1 and CDR2 (germline): SEHNR, FQNEAQ (reference sequence). Trimming cost V 1 base and J 6 bases; bases outside gene matches: 10. Here the CDR3 DNA reads TGTGCCAGCAGCTTAGGCCGACTAGCGGGAGAAACCCGCGAGCAGTACTTC. It translates to CASSLGRLAGETREQYF. Full variable domain (missing parts from reference TRBV7-9 and TRBJ2-7): DTGVSQNPRHKITKRGQNVTFRCDPISEHNRLYWYRQTLGQGPEFLTYFQNEAQLEKSRLLSDRFSAERPKGSFSTLEIQRTEQGDSAMYLCASSLGRLAGETREQYFGPGTRLTVT.

V is TRBV7-2 and J is TRBJ2-7, with D hard to call. Germline values: CDR1 SGHTA, CDR2 FQGNSA. The CDR3 extends over 12 amino acids. Trimming shortened V by 5 bases and J by 5 bases, and 10 bases separated the two germline ends. The CDR3 bases are TGTGCCAGCAGCCCCCAATGGCACGAGCAGTACTTC. Amino acid sequence: CASSPQWHEQYF.

Only one count was recorded for this clone. J is TRBJ2-7 and V is TRBV30, with TRBD1 matching over 8 bases. The CDR3 has 14 amino acids. Trimming at V came to 4 bases and at J to 4 bases, leaving 9 bases not matched to a gene. CDR1 GTSNPN and CDR2 SVGIG come from the germline V gene (reference sequence). CDR3 in amino acids: CAWTRTGTDYEQYF. The DNA of the CDR3 is TGTGCCTGGACCCGGACAGGGACCGATTACGAGCAGTACTTC. Full variable domain (remainder filled in from reference TRBV30 and TRBJ2-7): SQTIHQWPATLVQPVGSPLSLECTVEGTSNPNLYWYRQAAGRGLQLLFYSVGIGQISSEVPQNLSASRPQDRQFILSSKKLLLSDSGFYLCAWTRTGTDYEQYFGPGTRLTVT.

The rearrangement joins TRBV28 to TRBJ2-7, with 7 nucleotides matching TRBD2. J gave up 4 bases and V 1 base, and 7 bases lay outside the gene matches. The V gene's germline CDR1 is MDHEN and CDR2 SYDVKM. The CDR3 covers 15 residues. The CDR3 DNA reads TGTGCCAGCAGTTTATCCGGGGGAGGGCGGTACGAGCAGTACTTC. Its translation: CASSLSGGGRYEQYF. Using reference TRBV28 and TRBJ2-7 for the parts outside the CDR3, the full variable domain is DVKVTQSSRYLVKRTGEKVFLECVQDMDHENMFWYRQDPGLGLRLIYFSYDVKMKEKGDIPEGYSVSREKKERFSLILESASTNQTSMYLCASSLSGGGRYEQYFGPGTRLTVT.

This clone showed up just a few times. This sequence joins TRBV6-4 and TRBJ2-1; 8 bases fit TRBD1. CDR1 is MRHNA, CDR2 SNTAGT, per germline. The CDR3 contains 15 residues. V shed 0 bases, J shed 3 bases, and the junction held 1 base outside the gene matches. This CDR3 reads CASSDSTGGYNEQFF. CDR3 sequence (DNA): TGTGCCAGCAGTGACTCCACAGGGGGCTACAATGAGCAGTTCTTC.

This CDR3 is CASSYTTGLTYNEQFF. DNA for the CDR3: TGTGCCAGCAGCTATACGACAGGTCTAACCTACAATGAGCAGTTCTTC. The chain carries TRBV7-9 and TRBJ2-1; possible D gene TRBD1, 6 bases. CDR3 size: 16 residues. V was clipped by 4 bases and J by 2 bases, with 15 bases between them. The germline V gene has CDR1 SEHNR and CDR2 FQNEAQ (reference sequence).

In its sample, this clone was seen once. The chain joins TRBV9 to TRBJ1-5; D is uncertain. Trimming cost V 5 bases and J 0 bases, with 12 bases left between them. This CDR3 comprises 15 residues. Germline CDR1 and CDR2: SGDLS and YYNGEE. Here the CDR3 DNA reads TGTGCCAGCAGTCCCTTGGGCGATAGCAATCAGCCCCAGCATTTT. Translated: CASSPLGDSNQPQHF.

This sequence joins TRBV9 and TRBJ1-2, with TRBD1 identical over 8 bases. There are 14 residues in the CDR3. V was pared by 4 bases and J by 3 bases, with 5 bases of the junction left unmatched. Germline lookup yields CDR1 SGDLS and CDR2 YYNGEE. The CDR3 coding sequence is TGTGCCAGCAGCCGGACAGGGTACGACTATGGCTACACCTTC. Its protein is CASSRTGYDYGYTF.

The table lists this clone with a count of one. This chain links TRBV6-1 with TRBJ2-1; the D gene is possibly TRBD2 (5 bases). The CDR3 spans 13 residues. Trimming stripped 1 base from V and 9 bases from J, with 10 bases between. Germline CDR1 is MNHNS and CDR2 is SASEGT. CDR3 coding DNA: TGTGCCAGCAGTGAAGGTGTGGGAGCTGAGCAGTTCTTC. Amino acid sequence: CASSEGVGAEQFF.

The genes are TRBV7-2 and TRBJ2-7, with TRBD1 matching 7 bases. Looked up from germline, CDR1 is SGHTA and CDR2 is FQGNSA. The CDR3 is made up of 14 amino acids. The V segment lost 4 bases and the J segment 3 bases; nucleotides outside the gene matches: 6. CDR3 DNA: TGTGCCAGCAGCTCAAATCAGGGGGTCTACGAGCAGTACTTC. This sequence encodes CASSSNQGVYEQYF.

The chain has TRBV7-2 and TRBJ2-7, with D tentatively TRBD1 (6 bases). This CDR3 spans 16 amino acids. Trimming left V 4 bases short and J 4 bases short, with 20 bases between. Germline V gene sequence: CDR1 SGHTA, CDR2 FQGNSA. CDR3 protein: CASSSLTGTNVYEQYF. In nucleotides, the CDR3 is TGTGCCAGCAGCTCGCTCACCGGGACAAATGTATACGAGCAGTACTTC. Based on the CDR3 plus reference TRBV7-2 and TRBJ2-7, the full variable domain is GAGVSQSPSNKVTEKGKDVELRCDPISGHTALYWYRQSLGQGLEFLIYFQGNSAPDKSGLPSDRFSAERTGGSVSTLTIQRTQQEDSAVYLCASSSLTGTNVYEQYFGPGTRLTVT.

The chain carries TRBV5-6 and TRBJ1-2; 8 bases line up with TRBD1. V trimming: 1 base; J trimming: 8 bases; junction bases outside the gene matches: 16. The germline CDR1 and CDR2 sequences are SGHDT and YYEEEE. CDR3 length equals 17 residues. CDR3 in DNA: TGTGCCAGCAGCTTGCAAGGGACAGGAGGGATACCATGGGGCTACACCTTC. It encodes CASSLQGTGGIPWGYTF.

This sequence joins TRBV19 and TRBJ2-1; the match to TRBD2 covers 10 bases. Germline CDR1 is LNHDA and CDR2 is SQIVND (reference sequence). This CDR3 is 17 amino acids long. V lost 6 bases and J lost 3; bases outside the gene matches: 11. The CDR3: CASRLFSGTSVYNEQFF. Here the CDR3 DNA reads TGTGCCAGTAGGCTCTTCTCCGGGACTAGCGTCTACAATGAGCAGTTCTTC. Filled out from reference TRBV19 and TRBJ2-1, the complete variable domain reads DGGITQSPKYLFRKEGQNVTLSCEQNLNHDAMYWYRQDPGQGLRLIYYSQIVNDFQKGDIAEGYSVSREKKESFPLTVTSAQKNPTAFYLCASRLFSGTSVYNEQFFGPGTRLTVL.

The sample holds one count of this clone. This chain uses TRBV9 with TRBJ1-5; D gene ambiguous. The V gene's germline CDR1 is SGDLS and CDR2 YYNGEE. Trimming shortened V by 4 bases and J by 3 bases, and 14 bases separated the two germline ends. The CDR3 runs 15 residues. CDR3 DNA sequence: TGTGCCAGCAGCACCACCGGGAGCTACAATCAGCCCCAGCATTTT. This gives the protein CASSTTGSYNQPQHF.

The chain couples TRBV25-1 to TRBJ2-2; possibly TRBD2 for D (6 bases). Trimming pared 8 bases from V and 4 bases from J, leaving 14 bases between. The germline gives CDR1 MGHDK, CDR2 SYGVNS. This CDR3 has 14 amino acids. The DNA for the CDR3 is TGTGCCAGCGGAGGCGGAGGGTTCACCGGGGAGCTGTTTTTT. This codes for CASGGGGFTGELFF.

The rearrangement links TRBV5-4 to TRBJ2-7; a weak D match, TRBD2 (7 bases). Trimming left V 7 bases short and J 0 bases short, with 20 bases between. This CDR3 spans 16 amino acids. The germline V gene encodes CDR1 SGHNT and CDR2 YYREEE (reference sequence). The CDR3 nucleotides read TGTGCCAGCGCCAAAACGAGGGGGGGCAGCTCCTACGAGCAGTACTTC. This codes for CASAKTRGGSSYEQYF. Looking up the rest from reference TRBV5-4 and TRBJ2-7 gives the full variable domain: ETGVTQSPTHLIKTRGQQVTLRCSSQSGHNTVSWYQQALGQGPQFIFQYYREEENGRGNFPPRFSGLQFPNYSSELNVNALELDDSALYLCASAKTRGGSSYEQYFGPGTRLTVT.

The chain uses TRBV10-3 and TRBJ2-7; 10 bases are shared with TRBD2. CDR1 is ENHRY and CDR2 is SYGVKD in the germline V gene. V shed 6 bases and J 7 bases; nucleotides not matched to a gene: 9. This CDR3 has 14 amino acids. The CDR3 DNA reads TGTGCCATCAGGCCACTAGCGGGATTTGGTGAGCAGTACTTC. Translation gives CAIRPLAGFGEQYF.

The chain recombines TRBV10-2 with TRBJ2-5, with 12 bases lining up with TRBD1. The CDR3 is 15 residues long. Trimming cost V 7 bases and J 5 bases; bases outside gene matches: 8. Germline V CDR1 and CDR2: WSHSY, SAAADI. The chain's CDR3 is CASKMGQGAEETQYF. CDR3 bases: TGCGCCAGCAAGATGGGACAGGGGGCTGAGGAGACCCAGTACTTC.

The V call is TRBV5-8, the J call TRBJ1-1, with unresolved D. This CDR3 contains 12 residues. Germline V gives CDR1 SGHTS, CDR2 YDEGEE. The germline V and J ends were trimmed by 1 base and 4 bases, with 5 bases remaining between them. The CDR3 nucleotides are TGTGCCAGCAGCTTGACCGGCACTGAAGCTTTCTTT. Translated: CASSLTGTEAFF.

The gene calls are TRBV5-4 and TRBJ2-5, with D perhaps TRBD2 (5 bases). The germline CDR1 and CDR2 sequences are SGHNT and YYREEE (reference sequence). The CDR3 has 12 residues. V was shortened by 4 bases and J by 9 bases, with 13 bases between the two germline ends. The CDR3 DNA reads as TGTGCCAGCAGCCCAGTAAACGGGGCCCAGTACTTC. Its protein product is CASSPVNGAQYF.

The CDR3 bases are TGTGCCAGTAGTATAACAGGGGTCTACGAGCAGTACTTC. Protein: CASSITGVYEQYF. This rearrangement joins TRBV19 to TRBJ2-7; TRBD1 matches at 7 bases. Germline values: CDR1 LNHDA, CDR2 SQIVND (reference sequence). The CDR3 is made up of 13 amino acids. The J segment lost 3 bases and the V segment lost 2 bases, leaving 1 base of the junction unmatched.